These 24 T cell receptor beta chains were sequenced from one sample in a study of spatial heterogeneity in lung cancer. TCRdb ran MiXCR on the 5' RACE reads and lists one entry per CDR3 protein. The table lists tens of thousands of distinct CDR3 sequences, around 21% of them singletons, with roughly 6% in the top ten. Regarding time point: sample taken at primary tumor resection. Whole RNA came from tumor, nontumor lung or frozen PBMC and was sequenced without being sorted. Sequenced material: PBMCs, taken at surgery. These receptors were taken from a male donor with early-stage non-small cell lung cancer.

A remark on this clonotype: No conserved phenylalanine or tryptophan is present at the end of the CDR3, so a read error is the likely explanation. This sequence joins TRBV6-2 or TRBV6-3 and TRBJ2-5, with D possibly TRBD1 on 6 matching bases. The CDR3 has 14 residues. From germline, CDR1 is MNHEY and CDR2 SVGEGT. V lost 1 base and J lost 5, with 11 bases in between. The CDR3 DNA follows: TGTGCCAGCAGTTACTTAGGCACAGGGGAGACCCAGTACTTG. It translates to CASSYLGTGETQYL.

There are a few counts of this clonotype. The rearrangement links TRBV14 to TRBJ2-1; D is uncertain. This CDR3 comprises 14 residues. V shed 6 bases and J shed 7 bases, with 16 bases lying between them. Germline V CDR1 and CDR2: SGHDN, FVKESK. CDR3 sequence: CASSPNVPPNEQFF. The CDR3, as DNA: TGTGCCAGCAGTCCCAATGTACCCCCGAATGAGCAGTTCTTC.

This clonotype has just a few counts. This rearrangement joins TRBV6-5 to TRBJ2-1; 7 nucleotides line up with TRBD1. The CDR3 spans 15 residues. Germline assignment: CDR1 MNHEY and CDR2 SVGAGI. Trimming at V came to 0 bases and at J to 9 bases, leaving 8 bases not matched to a gene. The CDR3 bases are TGTGCCAGCAGTTACTCGACAGGGTTGCTTAGTGAGCAGTTCTTC. It encodes CASSYSTGLLSEQFF.

V gene TRBV6-2 or TRBV6-3 combines with J gene TRBJ1-5; 7 nucleotides line up with TRBD1. Germline CDR1 and CDR2: MNHEY and SVGEGT. CDR3 length: 15 amino acids. V gave up 6 bases and J gave up 6 bases; unmatched junction bases: 11. The CDR3 reads CASREGGPSGQPQHF. The CDR3 DNA reads TGTGCCAGCAGGGAAGGGGGCCCGTCCGGTCAGCCCCAGCATTTT.

The chain uses TRBV30 and TRBJ2-7, with D uncertain. CDR3 length: 14 amino acids. Looked up from germline, CDR1 is GTSNPN and CDR2 is SVGIG (reference sequence). Trimming cost V 4 bases and J 0 bases, with 13 bases left between them. The CDR3 nucleotides are TGTGCCTGGACCCCGCTGAGGTCCTCCTACGAGCAGTACTTC. It is translated as CAWTPLRSSYEQYF.

The V call is TRBV5-1, the J call TRBJ2-7; 12 nucleotides match TRBD1. The CDR3 spans 18 residues. Per germline, CDR1 SGHRS and CDR2 YFSETQ. V lost 0 bases to trimming and J lost 1 base; unmatched junction nucleotides: 8. In DNA form, the CDR3 reads TGCGCCAGCAGCTTGGGGAGTGGGGACAGGGGGCGATCCTACGAGCAGTACTTC. It translates to CASSLGSGDRGRSYEQYF.

This clonotype has at least ten counts. The V gene is TRBV12-3 or TRBV12-4, the J gene TRBJ2-5; weak D call: TRBD2 (5 bases). This CDR3 comprises 12 residues. Trimming cost V 6 bases and J 5 bases, with 10 bases left between them. The CDR3 region has the DNA TGTGCCAGCAGCCTAGCCTGGGAGACCCAGTACTTC. Residues: CASSLAWETQYF.

This clonotype was detected only a few times. The rearrangement uses TRBV7-9 and TRBJ1-6, with TRBD1 as a possible D gene (5 bases). With 2 bases removed from V and 7 bases from J, the gap between germline ends came to 15 bases. CDR3 size: 16 residues. Germline V lookup: CDR1 SEHNR, CDR2 FQNEAQ (reference sequence). For the CDR3, the DNA is TGTGCCAGCAGCTTATTCCCGGGACGGAAGAATTCACCCCTCCACTTT. The encoded protein is CASSLFPGRKNSPLHF.

A few counts support this clonotype. The chain links TRBV27 to TRBJ2-1, with 12 positions matching TRBD1. V lost 6 bases, J lost 7 bases, and 7 bases stayed unmatched. CDR1 is MNHEY, CDR2 SMNVEV, per germline (reference sequence). The CDR3 consists of 15 residues. CDR3: CASRYRDRGLNEQFF. The CDR3 DNA is TGTGCCAGCAGGTACCGGGACAGGGGGCTAAATGAGCAGTTCTTC.

This clonotype was counted many times. The gene calls are TRBV5-1 and TRBJ2-5; 7 nucleotides align to TRBD1. V lost 4 bases to trimming and J lost 2 bases; unmatched junction nucleotides: 5. The length of the CDR3 is 14 residues. CDR1 SGHRS and CDR2 YFSETQ come from the germline V gene. The CDR3 nucleotides read TGCGCCAGCAGCCCACAGGGGCCGCAAGAGACCCAGTACTTC. Translated, it gives CASSPQGPQETQYF. Filled out from reference TRBV5-1 and TRBJ2-5, the complete variable domain reads KAGVTQTPRYLIKTRGQQVTLSCSPISGHRSVSWYQQTPGQGLQFLFEYFSETQRNKGNFPGRFSGRQFSNSRSEMNVSTLELGDSALYLCASSPQGPQETQYFGPGTRLLVL.

The sample holds many counts of this clonotype. The chain joins TRBV9 to TRBJ2-1, with 10 bases aligning to TRBD2. J gave up 9 bases and V 4 bases, and 7 bases lay outside the gene matches. CDR3 length: 14 residues. Germline V gene sequence: CDR1 SGDLS, CDR2 YYNGEE. CDR3 region: CASSLSGGAVEQFF. DNA of the CDR3: TGTGCCAGCAGCCTCAGCGGGGGGGCCGTTGAGCAGTTCTTC.

This chain joins TRBV7-9 and TRBJ2-1; D unresolved. Per the germline V gene, CDR1 is SEHNR and CDR2 is FQNEAQ (reference sequence). This CDR3 contains 13 residues. V was clipped by 1 base and J by 6 bases, with 7 bases between them. As DNA, the CDR3 is TGTGCCAGCAGCTTAGTAAATGTCAATGAGCAGTTCTTC. The encoded protein is CASSLVNVNEQFF. The entire variable domain, with the rest obtained from reference TRBV7-9 and TRBJ2-1, is as follows: DTGVSQNPRHKITKRGQNVTFRCDPISEHNRLYWYRQTLGQGPEFLTYFQNEAQLEKSRLLSDRFSAERPKGSFSTLEIQRTEQGDSAMYLCASSLVNVNEQFFGPGTRLTVL.

This clonotype has a handful of counts. The chain joins TRBV12-3 or TRBV12-4 to TRBJ2-3; D not certain. The V end was cut by 2 bases, the J end by 6 bases, with 6 bases between. The CDR3 is 12 amino acids. CDR3 bases: TGTGCCAGCAGTTTATCGCCCGATACGCAGTATTTT. Protein product: CASSLSPDTQYF.

The chain employs TRBV29-1 and TRBJ2-1; 9 nucleotides agree with TRBD2. CDR3 size: 16 residues. Per the germline V gene, CDR1 is SQVTM and CDR2 is ANQGSEA. V lost 6 bases, J lost 7 bases, and 16 bases stayed unmatched. This CDR3 is CSVPLGGRVSWNEQFF. DNA for the CDR3: TGCAGCGTCCCATTGGGCGGGAGGGTCTCGTGGAATGAGCAGTTCTTC.

The chain is built from TRBV5-1 and TRBJ2-1, with 8 positions matching TRBD1. Germline V gene data show CDR1 as SGHRS and CDR2 as YFSETQ. This CDR3 region has 17 residues. With V trimmed by 3 bases and J by 3 bases, 11 bases remained unmatched. This chain's CDR3 is CASSSTGTGPLYNEQFF. Here the CDR3 DNA reads TGCGCCAGCAGCTCCACCGGGACAGGCCCCCTCTACAATGAGCAGTTCTTC. Using reference TRBV5-1 and TRBJ2-1 for the parts outside the CDR3, the full variable domain is KAGVTQTPRYLIKTRGQQVTLSCSPISGHRSVSWYQQTPGQGLQFLFEYFSETQRNKGNFPGRFSGRQFSNSRSEMNVSTLELGDSALYLCASSSTGTGPLYNEQFFGPGTRLTVL.

The V gene is TRBV3-1, the J gene TRBJ1-2; D gene ambiguous. The V end was cut by 0 bases, the J end by 3 bases, with 8 bases between. The CDR3 has 14 amino acids. Germline CDR1 and CDR2: LGHDT and YNNKEL (reference sequence). The CDR3, as DNA: TGTGCCAGCAGCCAAGAAACGGGATACTATGGCTACACCTTC. It yields the protein CASSQETGYYGYTF. Combining the CDR3 with reference TRBV3-1 and TRBJ1-2 gives the whole variable domain DTAVSQTPKYLVTQMGNDKSIKCEQNLGHDTMYWYKQDSKKFLKIMFSYNNKELIINETVPNRFSPKSPDKAHLNLHINSLELGDSAVYFCASSQETGYYGYTFGSGTRLTVV.

There are a few counts of this clonotype. The V gene is TRBV11-3, the J gene TRBJ2-5, with a tentative D call TRBD2 (5 bases). The CDR3 runs 14 residues. V was shortened by 2 bases and J by 1 base, with 8 bases between the two germline ends. Per germline, CDR1 SGHNT and CDR2 YENEEA. The DNA for the CDR3 is TGTGCCAGCAGCTTATCAGCGGTCCAAGAGACCCAGTACTTC. Translation gives CASSLSAVQETQYF.

This clonotype was seen many times. This chain links TRBV7-2 with TRBJ2-1; D is ambiguous. The V end was cut by 3 bases, the J end by 3 bases, with 12 bases between. CDR1 and CDR2 (germline): SGHTA, FQGNSA. The CDR3 contains 15 residues. The CDR3 bases are TGTGCCAGCAGCTTTTTGGTGTCAGGCTACAATGAGCAGTTCTTC. It is translated as CASSFLVSGYNEQFF.

The chain uses TRBV11-2 and TRBJ2-5; 9 bases map to TRBD2. The CDR3 spans 15 residues. J was trimmed by 5 bases and V by 1 base; bases with no gene match: 5. In germline, CDR1 is SGHAT, CDR2 FQNNGV. CDR3 residues: CASSLGLAVRETQYF. DNA of the CDR3: TGTGCCAGCAGCTTAGGACTAGCGGTTCGGGAGACCCAGTACTTC.

There are a few counts of this clonotype. V usage is TRBV7-9 and J usage is TRBJ2-5; the D gene is possibly TRBD2 (6 bases). The V gene lost 5 bases and the J gene lost 2 bases, with 12 bases spanning the gap. Per germline, CDR1 SEHNR and CDR2 FQNEAQ (reference sequence). The CDR3 loop spans 14 amino acids. DNA of the CDR3: TGTGCCAGCAGCCCCGGGGGAGCTCAAGAGACCCAGTACTTC. It is translated as CASSPGGAQETQYF.

The genes are TRBV5-4 and TRBJ2-2, with 9 bases fitting TRBD1. This CDR3 is 16 amino acids long. Germline V CDR1 and CDR2: SGHNT, YYREEE (reference sequence). The ends lost 4 bases at V and 5 bases at J; junction bases unmatched: 9. The CDR3 region is CASSRWDRVMTGELFF. The CDR3 coding sequence is TGTGCCAGCAGCCGGTGGGACAGGGTGATGACCGGGGAGCTGTTTTTT.

This clonotype was picked up a small number of times. The chain employs TRBV6-5 and TRBJ1-1, with TRBD1 matching over 9 bases. This CDR3 has 14 residues. V lost 6 bases to trimming and J lost 11 bases; unmatched junction nucleotides: 13. Germline CDR1 reads MNHEY; CDR2 reads SVGAGI. CDR3 sequence reads: CASSHNDRDRVAFF. The CDR3 DNA sequence: TGTGCCAGCAGCCATAACGACCGGGACAGGGTGGCTTTCTTT.

The rearrangement joins TRBV5-1 to TRBJ1-3; no clear D. With 4 bases removed from V and 4 bases from J, the gap between germline ends came to 12 bases. The CDR3 is made up of 14 amino acids. The germline gives CDR1 SGHRS, CDR2 YFSETQ. For the CDR3, the DNA is TGCGCCAGCAGCAACAGTATGGAGGGAAACACCATATATTTT. Its protein product is CASSNSMEGNTIYF.

The sample holds a few counts of this clonotype. The gene calls are TRBV28 and TRBJ2-7; D might be TRBD2 (7 bases). Trimming took off 4 bases at V and 1 base at J, with 14 bases between the two ends. The CDR3 spans 15 residues. The germline gives CDR1 MDHEN, CDR2 SYDVKM. Here the CDR3 DNA reads TGTGCCAGCAGTTCCCCGGGGGGCGAGTCCTACGAGCAGTACTTC. It codes for CASSSPGGESYEQYF.